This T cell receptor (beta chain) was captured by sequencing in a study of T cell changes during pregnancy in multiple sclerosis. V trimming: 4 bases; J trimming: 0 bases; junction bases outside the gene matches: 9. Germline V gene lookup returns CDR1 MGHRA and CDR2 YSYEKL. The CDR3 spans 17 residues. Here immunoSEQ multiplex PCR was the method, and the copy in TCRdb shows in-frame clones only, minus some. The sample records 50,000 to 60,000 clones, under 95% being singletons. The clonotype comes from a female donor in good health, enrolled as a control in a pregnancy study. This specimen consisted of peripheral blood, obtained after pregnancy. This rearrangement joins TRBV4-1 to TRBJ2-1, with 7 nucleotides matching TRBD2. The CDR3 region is CASSPEASGTSYNEQFF. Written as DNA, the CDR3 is TGCGCCAGCAGCCCAGAGGCTAGCGGAACCTCCTACAATGAGCAGTTCTTC.